This T cell receptor (beta chain) appears in the sequencing data of a study of blood T cell repertoires in COVID-19. Study-wide background: In each case, the material was cDNA or gDNA derived from T cells, B-cell-depleted T cells, or PBMCs.

The CDR3 runs to 16 residues. From germline, CDR1 is KGHSH and CDR2 LQKENI. Trimming took 3 bases from V and 7 from J, leaving 18 bases between them. In the study's own analysis: Estimation of nucleated cell counts was performed using reference gene primer amplification. The assay was immunoSEQ multiplex PCR, and TCRdb's table has in-frame clones only and misses some. That table gives V, J and clone size, and the DNA gave D and trimming. In the table there are about 130,000 clones, 79% of which are singletons. The rearrangement links TRBV18 to TRBJ1-4; D perhaps matches TRBD1 (6 bases). Input material: peripheral blood. The TCR was taken from a middle-aged man with active or convalescent COVID-19. CDR3 protein: CASSPPGGALTEKLFF. As DNA, the CDR3 is TGTGCCAGCTCACCCCCGGGGGGGGCGCTGACTGAAAAACTGTTTTTT.